The rows below give T cell receptor beta chains drawn from one sample of a study of OX40 agonist ivuxolimab in advanced cancers. Assay: immunoSEQ multiplex PCR; the TCRdb copy retains only in-frame clones and omits some. The sample shows tens of thousands of clones, roughly 89% of them seen only once. The sequencing used CD4+ or CD8+ T cells sorted from blood, collected in a trial of the OX40 agonist ivuxolimab. The receptors were sampled from an adult with an advanced solid tumor such as melanoma, head and neck, liver or kidney cancer. Each CDR3 is given without its conserved first and last residue. Some rows have no size entry. The others give once, few or many, or a class for an expanded clone.

v_call	j_call	clone_size	cdr3_aa
TRBV19	TRBJ2-5	.	ASSGGALQETQY
TRBV21-1	TRBJ2-7	.	ASSKSRQTSGSTYEQY
TRBV19	TRBJ1-3	.	ASSPHSSSGNTIY
TRBV6-5	TRBJ1-5	.	ASRGSNQPQH
TRBV27	TRBJ1-1	.	ASSTSDRSNTEAF
TRBV6-5	TRBJ2-3	.	ASSYKTASSDTQY
TRBV12-5	TRBJ1-2	.	ASGFGGDYGYT
TRBV5-1	TRBJ2-3	once	ASSFTADTQY
TRBV28	TRBJ1-5	.	ASNLPGQYSNQPQH
TRBV6-1	TRBJ1-1	.	ASSPMGRTEAF
TRBV5-1	TRBJ2-2	.	ASSLRPGATNTGELF
TRBV18	TRBJ2-1	.	ASSQQGRGSYNEQF
TRBV2	TRBJ2-7	.	ASIRASGRVSYEQY
TRBV7-3	TRBJ2-1	.	ASSPYGLAGGSYNEQF
TRBV6-1	TRBJ2-5	.	ASSAMIGLGQETQY
TRBV28	TRBJ2-5	.	ASTTWGEGETQY
TRBV5-1	TRBJ1-5	.	ASSLEGKRNQPQH
TRBV4-2	TRBJ1-1	.	ASSQDRGTNTEAF
TRBV5-1	TRBJ2-3	.	ASSVTDTQY
TRBV11-2	TRBJ2-5	.	ASSFGIGETQY
TRBV9	TRBJ1-4	.	ASSVAVGTPNEKLF
TRBV18	TRBJ2-5	.	ASSPGDRGRETQY
TRBV9	TRBJ2-1	.	ASSLGLADTYEQF
TRBV6-6	TRBJ1-2	.	ASTSRDRGAGYT
TRBV10-3	TRBJ1-6	.	AISRGDYNSPLH
TRBV10-3	TRBJ1-1	.	AIREKQRNTEAF
TRBV5-5	TRBJ2-1	.	ASSLRGTSSHNEQF
TRBV5-4	TRBJ2-5	.	ASSSVGGETQY
TRBV7-3	TRBJ2-6	.	ASSPGTGAYNSGANVLT
TRBV5-1	TRBJ1-1	.	ASSLEVQKNTEAF
TRBV15	TRBJ2-2	.	ATSRGGGGYTGELF
TRBV28	TRBJ1-2	.	ASSPKYYGYT
TRBV10-3	TRBJ2-1	once	AISSRKTSGDYNEQF
TRBV10-1	TRBJ2-2	.	ASNRDRNTGELF
TRBV6-1	TRBJ1-2	.	ASTVNYGYT
TRBV5-1	TRBJ2-5	.	ASARTGTYQETQY
TRBV4-3	TRBJ2-3	once	ASSQDYPLRRDTQY
TRBV28	TRBJ1-1	once	ASSFPIVMNTEAF
TRBV5-6	TRBJ2-2	few	ASSFVGELF
TRBV5-4	TRBJ2-5	.	ASSTGQSQETQY
TRBV5-1	TRBJ2-7	.	ASSVGPQGTSTEQY
TRBV18	TRBJ2-1	.	ASSPRQNVNEQF
TRBV5-1	TRBJ1-6	.	ASSLVTASYNSPLH
TRBV18	TRBJ1-1	.	ASSPIGTGNTEAF
TRBV20-1	TRBJ1-2	.	SAQGNYGYT
TRBV7-9	TRBJ2-2	.	ASSFSMTSGGTGELF
TRBV7-2	TRBJ2-5	.	ASSLEIGGRRGTQY
TRBV7-2	TRBJ1-2	.	ASSLSPQGAKGYT
TRBV2	TRBJ1-1	.	ASGENTEAF
TRBV18	TRBJ2-1	.	ASSPEGGGHEQF
TRBV10-3	TRBJ2-7	.	AIRATSTPYEQY
TRBV25-1	TRBJ2-5	.	ASSEGTGMGETQY
TRBV18	TRBJ2-7	.	ASSPQAGAREQY
TRBV6-6	TRBJ2-3	.	ASSYLASGSSDTQY
TRBV5-1	TRBJ1-5	.	ASSPAGGGNQPQH